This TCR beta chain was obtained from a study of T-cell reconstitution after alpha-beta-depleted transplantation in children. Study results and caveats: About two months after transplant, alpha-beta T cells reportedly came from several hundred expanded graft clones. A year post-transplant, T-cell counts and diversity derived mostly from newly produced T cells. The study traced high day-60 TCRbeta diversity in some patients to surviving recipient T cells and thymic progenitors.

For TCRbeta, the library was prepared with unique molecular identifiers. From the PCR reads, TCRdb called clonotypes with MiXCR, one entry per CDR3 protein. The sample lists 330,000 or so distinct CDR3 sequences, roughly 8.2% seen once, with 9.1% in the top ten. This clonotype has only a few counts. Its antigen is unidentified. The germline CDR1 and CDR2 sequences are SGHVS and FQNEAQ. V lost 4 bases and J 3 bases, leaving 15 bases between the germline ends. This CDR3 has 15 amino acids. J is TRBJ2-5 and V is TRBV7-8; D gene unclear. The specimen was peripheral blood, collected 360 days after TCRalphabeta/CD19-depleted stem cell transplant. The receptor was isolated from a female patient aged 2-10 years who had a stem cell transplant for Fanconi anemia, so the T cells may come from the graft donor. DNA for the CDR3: TGTGCCAGCAGCTCCACATGGCAGGTCGAAGAGACCCAGTACTTC. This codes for CASSSTWQVEETQYF.